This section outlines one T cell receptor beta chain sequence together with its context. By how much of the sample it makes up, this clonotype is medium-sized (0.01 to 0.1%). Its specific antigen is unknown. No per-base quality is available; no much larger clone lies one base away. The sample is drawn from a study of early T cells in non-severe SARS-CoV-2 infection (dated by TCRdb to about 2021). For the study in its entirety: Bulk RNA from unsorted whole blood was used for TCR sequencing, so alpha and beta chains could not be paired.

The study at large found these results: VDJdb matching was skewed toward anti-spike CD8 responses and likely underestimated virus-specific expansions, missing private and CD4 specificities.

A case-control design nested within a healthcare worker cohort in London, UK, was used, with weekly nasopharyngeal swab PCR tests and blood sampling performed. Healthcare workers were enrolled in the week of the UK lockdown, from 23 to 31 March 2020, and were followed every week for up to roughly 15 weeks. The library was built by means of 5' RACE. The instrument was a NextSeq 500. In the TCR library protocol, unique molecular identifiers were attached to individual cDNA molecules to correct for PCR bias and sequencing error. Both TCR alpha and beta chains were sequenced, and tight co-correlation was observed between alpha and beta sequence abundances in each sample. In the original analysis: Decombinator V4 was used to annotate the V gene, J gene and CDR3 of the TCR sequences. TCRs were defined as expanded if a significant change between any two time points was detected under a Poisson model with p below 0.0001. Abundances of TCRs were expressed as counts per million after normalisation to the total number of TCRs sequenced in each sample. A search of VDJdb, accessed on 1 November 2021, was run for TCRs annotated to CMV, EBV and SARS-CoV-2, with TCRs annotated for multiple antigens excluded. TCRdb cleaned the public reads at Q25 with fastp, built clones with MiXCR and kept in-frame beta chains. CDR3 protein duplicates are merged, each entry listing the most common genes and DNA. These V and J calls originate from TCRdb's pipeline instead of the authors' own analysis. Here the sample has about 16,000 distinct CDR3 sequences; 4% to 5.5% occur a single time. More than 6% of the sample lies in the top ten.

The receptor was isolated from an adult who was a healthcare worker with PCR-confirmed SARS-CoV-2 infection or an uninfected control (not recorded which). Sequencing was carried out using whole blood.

This receptor carries the CDR3 CASSQDQGATIYF. The nucleotide sequence is TGTGCCAGCAGCCAAGATCAGGGTGCCACCATATATTTT. The chain is encoded by TRBV4-2 joined to TRBJ1-3; the D gene is perhaps TRBD1, on 5 matching bases. V is reduced by 0 bases and J by 9 bases, leaving a spacing of 9 bases between them. From cysteine to phenylalanine, the CDR3 is 13 amino acids long. The entry retains the CDR3 DNA only, 39 bases that are in frame from base 1. The germline V gene sets CDR1 to LGHNA and CDR2 to YNFKEQ.